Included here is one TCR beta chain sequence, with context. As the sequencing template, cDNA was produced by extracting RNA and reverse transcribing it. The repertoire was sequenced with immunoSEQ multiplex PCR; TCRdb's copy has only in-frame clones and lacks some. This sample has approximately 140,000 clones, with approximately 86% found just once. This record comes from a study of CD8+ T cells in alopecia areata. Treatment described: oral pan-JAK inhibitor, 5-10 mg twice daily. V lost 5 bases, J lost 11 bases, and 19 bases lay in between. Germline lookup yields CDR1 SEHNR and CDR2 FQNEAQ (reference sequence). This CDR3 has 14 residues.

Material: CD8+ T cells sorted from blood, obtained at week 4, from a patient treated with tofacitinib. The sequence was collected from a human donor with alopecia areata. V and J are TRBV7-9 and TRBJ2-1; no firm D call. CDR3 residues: CASSPESAPLKQFF. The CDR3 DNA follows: TGTGCCAGCAGCCCGGAGTCCGCCCCCCTTAAGCAGTTCTTC.